This TCR beta chain was identified in a study of beta chain features in type 1 diabetes. Stem cell-like memory, regulatory, central memory and naive CD4+ cells were sorted via CD45RO/CCR7/CD25/CD127/CD95/CD27. Looked up from germline, CDR1 is LGHNA and CDR2 is YNFKEQ. This CDR3 spans 17 amino acids. V lost 1 base, J lost 4 bases, and 7 bases stayed unmatched. Regarding the study as a whole: Moderate but significant shortening of TCRB CDR3s was recorded in all four CD4+ subsets from Type 1 diabetes patients. At VDJ recombination sites, type 1 diabetes patients had fewer insertions and more deleted nucleotides. A cDNA-based sequencing approach could over-represent cells with high TCR expression.

On this clone: Its antigen remains unknown.

The whole isolated RNA underwent reverse transcription, so sequencing captured expressed TCRB transcripts. Sequencing was performed with immunoSEQ multiplex PCR; in TCRdb, only in-frame clones are kept and a portion is missing. The sample has around 250,000 clones, roughly 22% seen once. The TCR originated in a middle-aged woman with type 1 diabetes. The sequenced material came from naive CD4+ T cells from blood. The chain couples TRBV4-2 to TRBJ2-2, with 9 positions matching TRBD2. DNA of the CDR3: TGTGCCAGCAGCCAAGGGGCTAGCGGGAACCCCACCGGGGAGCTGTTTTTT. Translated, it gives CASSQGASGNPTGELFF.